This paragraph covers one T cell receptor (beta chain) sequence. Its antigen is unknown. The data were taken from a study of monozygotic twins with inflammatory bowel disease. Study findings and constraints: The authors note that differing immunosuppressive treatments may have added variability to patient repertoires.

Germline V lookup: CDR1 SGHAT, CDR2 FQNNGV. CDR3 size: 16 residues. TCRdb processed the 5' RACE reads again and assigns one entry to each CDR3 protein, with no DNA. The sample spans approximately 390,000 distinct CDR3 sequences; the ten largest clones claim 2% to 3%. Sequenced material: blood. V and J are TRBV11-2 and TRBJ1-6; absent DNA, TCRdb's TRBD1 call cannot be checked. The origin of this receptor is a human donor with ulcerative colitis or Crohn's disease, or a healthy co-twin of an affected twin (not recorded which). The CDR3: CASSRRGGLIDSPLHF.